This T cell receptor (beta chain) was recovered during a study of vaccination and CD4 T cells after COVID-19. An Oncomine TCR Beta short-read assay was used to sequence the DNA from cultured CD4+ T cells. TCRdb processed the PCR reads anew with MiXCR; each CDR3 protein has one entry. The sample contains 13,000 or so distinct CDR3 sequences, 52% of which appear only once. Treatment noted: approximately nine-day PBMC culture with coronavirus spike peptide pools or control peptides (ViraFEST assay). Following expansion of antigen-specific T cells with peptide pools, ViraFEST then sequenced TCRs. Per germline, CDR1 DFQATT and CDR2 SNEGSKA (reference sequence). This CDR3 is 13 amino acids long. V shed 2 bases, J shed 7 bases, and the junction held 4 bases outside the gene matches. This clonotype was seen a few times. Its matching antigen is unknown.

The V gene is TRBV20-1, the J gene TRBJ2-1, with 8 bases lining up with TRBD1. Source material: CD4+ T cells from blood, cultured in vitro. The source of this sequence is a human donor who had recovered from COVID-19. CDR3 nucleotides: TGCAGTGCTAGACCGACAGGGGTTAATGAGCAGTTCTTC. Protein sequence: CSARPTGVNEQFF.